Described below is a single TCR beta chain sequence and its context. Its cognate antigen has yet to be identified. One base away there is no much larger clone; base qualities are not given. The CDR3 contains 14 residues, cysteine and phenylalanine counted. Only the CDR3 portion is preserved as DNA: 42 bases, with reading frame beginning at the first base. From the germline V gene (reference sequence), CDR1 is LGHDT and CDR2 is YNNKEL. V has 4 bases trimmed and J has 1 base trimmed; junction bases matching no gene number 3. This record belongs to a study of Ad26.COV2.S vaccination and SARS-CoV-2 variants (dated by TCRdb to the early 2020s). A note on the overall study: Vaccine-arm donors came from COV1001, a multicentre, randomized, double-blind, placebo-controlled phase I-IIa trial of Ad26.COV2.S in healthy adults. Ad26.COV2.S was administered intramuscularly at a dose of 5x10^10 or 1x10^11 viral particles, either as one shot or as two shots given 56 days apart. Sequencing of the TCRbeta repertoire served to evaluate the specificity and breadth of SARS-CoV-2-reactive T cell receptors following Ad26.COV2.S vaccination. A total of around 32 samples were included in the TCR-sequenced set, comprising around 20 Ad26.COV2.S vaccine recipients, 5 placebo recipients and 8 SARS-CoV-2 convalescent individuals. Participants in the trial were split at random into five groups of five each, receiving low-dose or high-dose Ad26.COV2.S once or twice, or else placebo on both occasions. Throughout the experiments and outcome assessment, investigators stayed blinded to trial group allocation.

TCRbeta CDR3 regions were sequenced with the immunoSEQ Assay. After extraction, genomic DNA underwent amplification by bias-controlled multiplex PCR, followed by high-throughput sequencing. As for the original processing: To quantify the absolute abundance of every unique TCRbeta CDR3 region, sequences were collapsed and filtered. T cell fraction was estimated by normalizing TCRbeta template counts to usable DNA, with usable DNA measured through amplification of reference genes found in all nucleated cells. Repertoire TCRs were annotated as SARS-CoV-2-specific by exact matching of V gene, CDR3 amino acid sequence and J gene to a known reactive TCR set. The reference SARS-CoV-2 TCR set was obtained from MIRA and was filtered for enrichment in COVID-19-positive ImmuneCODE repertoires, whereby public or cross-reactive TCRs were removed. Based on the MIRA antigens, annotated TCRs were further analysed at the level of specific ORF or position within ORF. Depth was the summed frequency of annotated unique rearrangements, while breadth was defined as annotated unique rearrangements over total unique productive rearrangements. Group comparisons of TCR breadth used two-sided Wilcoxon rank-sum tests. In TCRdb, the immuneACCESS table is reduced to in-frame sequences with V and J assigned. These tables do not hold every clone; where another copy was compared, an unresolved V gene accounts for under half, and the others remain unexplained. V and J calls and clone size follow that table, whereas D and trimming were derived from the DNA. In this sample the table shows around 300,000 clones, about 88% of which occur a single time. Of the sample, 5.5% to 7% falls within the top ten clones.

The treatment or condition label here, explained by the study, means: some 20 received Ad26.COV2.S at low or high dose, single or two shots; roughly 5 received placebo; per-sample allocation not given. For vaccine and placebo recipients, the sequenced repertoires came from samples collected on day 63 after the first injection. Between 29 July and 7 August 2020, Cohort 1b enrolled fewer than 30 adults aged 18-55 years at one site in Boston, USA. Ad26.COV2.S was a replication-incompetent adenovirus type 26 vector expressing a prefusion-stabilized SARS-CoV-2 spike protein from the original Wuhan strain. General findings and caveats noted by the study authors: Vaccine and placebo recipients had comparable non-spike TCR breadth, which fits with the vaccine containing only spike. The study was not powered for comparison of responses between vaccine doses or regimens. After vaccination, substantial breadth of spike-specific CD8+ and CD4+ T cell responses was reported. It was noted by the authors that total T cell responses may have been underestimated by the TCR breadth and depth analyses. Spike-specific TCR breadth was higher in Ad26.COV2.S recipients than in placebo recipients (P = 0.0014).

The material sequenced was peripheral blood, taken in a trial of Ad26.COV2.S vaccine versus placebo. The sequence was collected from a person between 18 and 65 years old who received the Ad26.COV2.S COVID-19 vaccine or a placebo. Recombination joined TRBV3-1 (or the pseudogene TRBV3-2) with TRBJ2-5; TRBD2 aligns with 7 central bases. Here is the DNA: TGTGCCAGCAGCCGGGCTAGCGGCCAAGAGACCCAGTACTTC. The resulting protein is CASSRASGQETQYF.